These 11 T cell receptor beta chains were sequenced from one sample in a study of cytomegalovirus exposure and HLA in healthy donors listed by TCRdb under 2017. Receptor libraries were prepared by the immunoSEQ multiplex PCR assay. A mixture of 60 forward primers for TCR Vbeta segments and 13 reverse primers for TCR Jbeta segments was used in the multiplex PCR. Imported from immuneACCESS, the table was reduced by TCRdb to in-frame sequences with V and J called. These copies leave out some clones; in studies compared against another copy, an unresolved V gene accounts for under half, and the cause of the remainder is not known. The sample table records 85,000 to 95,000 clones; 76% of these occur just once. 4% to 5.5% of the sample is taken by the ten largest. Sequences were obtained from PBMCs. Source of these receptors: a man between 25 and 39 years old in good health and CMV-seropositive.

CDR3 nucleotide sequence: TGTGCCAGCAGCTTAAGGACAGGGAGCACAGATACGCAGTATTTT. Translated, it gives CASSLRTGSTDTQYF. This chain joins TRBV7-6 and TRBJ2-3; TRBD1 aligns across 8 bases. From germline, CDR1 is SGHVS and CDR2 FNYEAQ. CDR3 length: 15 residues. The V segment lost 2 bases and the J segment 0 bases; nucleotides outside the gene matches: 1.

This clone was seen more than once but under ten times. The chain links TRBV2 to TRBJ1-2; D unresolved. There are 15 residues in the CDR3. V was pared by 4 bases and J by 8 bases, with 20 bases between. The germline V gene has CDR1 SNHLY and CDR2 FYNNEI. The CDR3 DNA reads as TGTGCCAGCAGTGGGGCGGGAATTCTAGAGGGCGGCTACACCTTC. Its translation: CASSGAGILEGGYTF. The variable domain in full, with the rest retrieved from reference TRBV2 and TRBJ1-2, is EPEVTQTPSHQVTQMGQEVILRCVPISNHLYFYWYRQILGQKVEFLVSFYNNEISEKSEIFDDQFSVERPDGSNFTLKIRSTKLEDSAMYFCASSGAGILEGGYTFGSGTRLTVV.

The V gene is TRBV4-3, the J gene TRBJ2-5; TRBD1 matches at 9 bases. Trimming cost V 5 bases and J 5 bases; bases outside gene matches: 12. Germline V CDR1 and CDR2: LGHNA, YSLEER. The CDR3 contains 16 residues. Here the CDR3 reads CASSTRDRGGLETQYF. The CDR3 coding sequence is TGCGCCAGCAGCACGCGAGACAGGGGGGGCCTGGAGACCCAGTACTTC.

The table lists this clone with a few counts. The J gene is TRBJ2-1, the V gene TRBV4-3; possibly TRBD2 for D (5 bases). Trimming removed 1 base from V and 2 bases from J, with 9 bases in between. The CDR3 runs to 15 residues. Germline V gene data show CDR1 as LGHNA and CDR2 as YSLEER. This CDR3 reads CASSQGAEAYNEQFF. CDR3 in DNA: TGCGCCAGCAGCCAAGGAGCGGAGGCCTACAATGAGCAGTTCTTC.

The chain couples TRBV18 to TRBJ1-2; 11 bases agree with TRBD1. J lost 7 bases, V lost 6 bases, and 7 bases had no gene match. Per germline, CDR1 KGHSH and CDR2 LQKENI. CDR3 length: 14 amino acids. The CDR3 DNA sequence: TGTGCCAGCTCCCCGAAGGGACAGGGGGGTGGCTACACCTTC. It specifies CASSPKGQGGGYTF. Looking up the rest from reference TRBV18 and TRBJ1-2 gives the full variable domain: NAGVMQNPRHLVRRRGQEARLRCSPMKGHSHVYWYRQLPEEGLKFMVYLQKENIIDESGMPKERFSAEFPKEGPSILRIQQVVRGDSAAYFCASSPKGQGGGYTFGSGTRLTVV.

The J gene is TRBJ1-4, the V gene TRBV28; D may be TRBD1 (5 bases). The germline V and J ends were trimmed by 5 bases and 6 bases, with 16 bases remaining between them. The germline gives CDR1 MDHEN, CDR2 SYDVKM. The CDR3 extends over 15 amino acids. The CDR3 protein is CASSLGGQGDEKLFF. In DNA, the CDR3 is TGTGCCAGCAGTCTGGGAGGGCAGGGCGATGAAAAACTGTTTTTT. The complete variable domain, with remaining parts taken from reference TRBV28 and TRBJ1-4, reads DVKVTQSSRYLVKRTGEKVFLECVQDMDHENMFWYRQDPGLGLRLIYFSYDVKMKEKGDIPEGYSVSREKKERFSLILESASTNQTSMYLCASSLGGQGDEKLFFGSGTQLSVL.

This clone has a handful of counts. The V and J genes are TRBV4-3 and TRBJ2-7; 9 bases map to TRBD2. With V trimmed by 4 bases and J by 5 bases, 6 bases remained unmatched. Germline V gene sequence: CDR1 LGHNA, CDR2 YSLEER. CDR3 length equals 14 residues. This CDR3 is CASSPLAGTDEQYF. CDR3 nucleotide sequence: TGCGCCAGCAGCCCGCTAGCGGGAACGGACGAGCAGTACTTC.

The rearrangement links TRBV6-5 to TRBJ1-2, with 8 bases that match TRBD1. The CDR3 sequence is 13 residues long. Trimming took 6 bases from V and 4 from J; bases not matched to a gene: 4. Germline assignment: CDR1 MNHEY and CDR2 SVGAGI. The CDR3 nucleotides are TGTGCCAGCAGCCCCGGGACAGGCTATGGCTACACCTTC. This codes for CASSPGTGYGYTF.

CDR3 DNA sequence: TGTGCCAGCAGCCTCCCGGGGGGGAACACTGAAGCTTTCTTT. Protein: CASSLPGGNTEAFF. This chain links TRBV7-9 with TRBJ1-1; possibly TRBD1 for D (5 bases). CDR1 SEHNR and CDR2 FQNEAQ come from the germline V gene (reference sequence). V gave up 5 bases and J gave up 1 base, with 11 bases separating them. This CDR3 is 14 amino acids long.

The rearrangement links TRBV7-2 to TRBJ1-2; D unresolved. V shed 5 bases and J shed 0 bases, with 10 bases lying between them. CDR1 and CDR2 (germline): SGHTA, FQGNSA. There are 14 residues in the CDR3. The DNA of the CDR3 is TGTGCCAGCAGCCCCCAAAGAGCTAACTATGGCTACACCTTC. It codes for CASSPQRANYGYTF.

This chain joins TRBV28 and TRBJ1-3; D is perhaps TRBD1 (6 bases). The V end was cut by 6 bases, the J end by 4 bases, with 10 bases between. The germline gives CDR1 MDHEN, CDR2 SYDVKM. This CDR3 spans 13 amino acids. In nucleotides, the CDR3 is TGTGCCAGCAGACTCGACAGGGGAAACACCATATATTTT. It encodes CASRLDRGNTIYF. Using reference TRBV28 and TRBJ1-3 for the parts outside the CDR3, the full variable domain is DVKVTQSSRYLVKRTGEKVFLECVQDMDHENMFWYRQDPGLGLRLIYFSYDVKMKEKGDIPEGYSVSREKKERFSLILESASTNQTSMYLCASRLDRGNTIYFGEGSWLTVV.